Listed here are 13 T cell receptor beta chains from one sample, sequenced in a study of cytomegalovirus exposure and HLA in healthy donors. Primers included in the PCR were 60 Vbeta and 13 Jbeta primers. TCRdb keeps only in-frame clones here, not all; method: immunoSEQ multiplex PCR. This repertoire shows about 100,000 clones, approximately 68% found once; its top ten account for over 4%. What was sequenced was PBMCs. The receptors were sampled from a young woman in good health and CMV-seropositive.

V is TRBV6-5 and J is TRBJ1-5; D possibly corresponds to TRBD1 (5 bases). Deletions cut 6 bases from V and 9 bases from J, with 15 bases between. CDR1 and CDR2 (germline): MNHEY, SVGAGI. This CDR3 has 13 amino acids. The CDR3 loop reads CASRARDGGPQHF. The CDR3 DNA follows: TGTGCCAGCAGGGCCCGAGACGGGGGGCCCCAGCATTTT.

This chain joins TRBV9 and TRBJ1-2; 8 bases are a match to TRBD1. Germline lookup yields CDR1 SGDLS and CDR2 YYNGEE. V gave up 3 bases and J gave up 7 bases; unmatched junction bases: 11. CDR3 length: 15 amino acids. In nucleotides, the CDR3 is TGTGCCAGCAGCGAACGGATCCAGGGGGCGAGTGGCTACACCTTC. As protein: CASSERIQGASGYTF.

The chain recombines TRBV4-1 with TRBJ2-3; 10 bases line up with TRBD2. The CDR3 covers 18 residues. The germline V gene has CDR1 MGHRA and CDR2 YSYEKL. The V segment lost 3 bases and the J segment 5 bases; nucleotides outside the gene matches: 14. The CDR3 loop is CASSQVPPRAGGQDTQYF. For the CDR3, the DNA is TGCGCCAGCAGCCAGGTCCCCCCTAGAGCGGGAGGGCAAGATACGCAGTATTTT.

There are many counts of this clone. J is TRBJ2-7 and V is TRBV4-2; D may be TRBD2 (5 bases). V shed 1 base and J shed 0 bases, with 10 bases lying between them. Germline loops: CDR1 LGHNA, CDR2 YNFKEQ. The CDR3 totals 15 residues. Here the CDR3 DNA reads TGTGCCAGCAGCCAAGGGACGGACTCCTCCTACGAGCAGTACTTC. It is translated as CASSQGTDSSYEQYF.

This clone was detected once. The V and J genes are TRBV28 and TRBJ2-5, with D possibly matching TRBD2 (5 bases). In germline, CDR1 is MDHEN, CDR2 SYDVKM. The ends were cut back, 3 bases at V and 1 base at J, with 6 bases in the middle. The CDR3 is 13 residues long. The CDR3 here is CASSFEGQETQYF. The CDR3 DNA is TGTGCCAGCAGTTTCGAGGGCCAAGAGACCCAGTACTTC.

The J gene is TRBJ2-1, the V gene TRBV4-1, with D possibly TRBD1 on 5 matching bases. CDR1 and CDR2 from the germline V gene are MGHRA and YSYEKL. CDR3 length equals 13 residues. Trimming left V 9 bases short and J 8 bases short, with 17 bases between. CDR3 sequence (DNA): TGCGCCAGTCGACCGCCAGGGATGGATGAGCAGTTCTTC. This encodes CASRPPGMDEQFF.

The V call is TRBV5-1, the J call TRBJ2-3; 11 bases are shared with TRBD2. Trimming at V came to 4 bases and at J to 8 bases, leaving 6 bases not matched to a gene. Germline-derived CDR1 and CDR2 are SGHRS and YFSETQ. This CDR3 has 14 amino acids. The chain's CDR3 is CASSSGLAGPTQYF. CDR3 in DNA: TGCGCCAGCAGCAGTGGACTAGCGGGTCCTACGCAGTATTTT.

CDR3 residues: CASSPRETSLHEQYF. The CDR3 DNA reads as TGTGCCAGCTCACCACGAGAAACTAGTCTTCACGAGCAGTACTTC. This rearrangement joins TRBV18 to TRBJ2-7, with D possibly being TRBD2 (5 bases). The CDR3 runs to 15 residues. Looked up from germline, CDR1 is KGHSH and CDR2 is LQKENI. The V and J ends lost 1 base and 5 bases respectively, with 15 bases between them.

The V gene is TRBV4-1, the J gene TRBJ2-1; TRBD2 agrees at 13 bases. The ends lost 4 bases at V and 8 bases at J; junction bases unmatched: 5. CDR3 length: 15 amino acids. CDR1 and CDR2 (germline): MGHRA, YSYEKL. As DNA, the CDR3 is TGCGCCAGCAGCCGGACTAGCGGGAGTCTGTATGAGCAGTTCTTC. Translated, it gives CASSRTSGSLYEQFF.

This rearrangement joins TRBV7-2 to TRBJ2-1; TRBD2 agrees at 11 bases. The CDR3 spans 15 residues. CDR1 is SGHTA, CDR2 FQGNSA, per germline. After removal of 5 bases from V and 9 bases from J, the junction contained 9 bases not matched to a gene. The chain's CDR3 is CASSGTSGPFGEQFF. DNA for the CDR3: TGTGCCAGCAGCGGGACTAGCGGACCTTTCGGTGAGCAGTTCTTC.

In its sample, this clone was seen a few times. The junction does not match germline at one end; this may be a read error. The chain carries TRBV7-2 and TRBJ2-5; a possible D gene is TRBD2 (5 bases). This CDR3 is 15 amino acids long. Germline assignment: CDR1 SGHTA and CDR2 FQGNSA. The CDR3 protein is CASRLALSGRETQYF. The CDR3 DNA reads TGTGCCAGCAGATTAGCTCTCAGCGGAAGAGAGACCCAGTACTTC.

This rearrangement joins TRBV27 to TRBJ1-2; D is undetermined. This CDR3 spans 10 amino acids. Germline CDR1 MNHEY, CDR2 SMNVEV (reference sequence). The V and J ends lost 5 bases and 6 bases respectively, with 4 bases between them. CDR3 nucleotide sequence: TGTGCCAGCAGTCCTCATGGCTACACCTTC. Translation: CASSPHGYTF.

This chain connects TRBV18 to TRBJ2-7; D is uncertain. The CDR3 loop spans 14 amino acids. The ends were cut back, 6 bases at V and 0 bases at J, with 12 bases in the middle. The germline gives CDR1 KGHSH, CDR2 LQKENI. This CDR3 reads CASSPVPSSYEQYF. CDR3 in DNA: TGTGCCAGCTCCCCAGTGCCGAGCTCCTACGAGCAGTACTTC.